Detailed here is one T cell receptor (beta chain). With 5 bases removed from V and 0 bases from J, the gap between germline ends came to 12 bases. This CDR3 has 15 residues. Germline V gene sequence: CDR1 MDHEN, CDR2 SYDVKM. Original methodology: It was from reference gene primer amplification that nucleated cell counts were estimated. The data were produced by immunoSEQ multiplex PCR, yet TCRdb's version contains in-frame clones alone and is incomplete. V, J and clone size are those of that table, while D and trimming were read from the DNA. Altogether under 250,000 clones are present, about nine tenths being singletons, with the ten largest covering about 1.7%. This sample is drawn from a study of blood T cell repertoires in COVID-19. Study overall: Some COVID-19 samples were acute and others convalescent; all came from the United States, Italy and Spain.

Sample: PBMCs or T cells enriched from blood (not recorded which). The sequence came from a man between 35 and 55 years old who had recovered from COVID-19. The chain couples TRBV28 to TRBJ2-3; D remains unclear. The CDR3 here is CASSPTRLSTDTQYF. The CDR3 coding sequence is TGTGCCAGCAGTCCGACCCGACTGAGCACAGATACGCAGTATTTT.